A selection of T cell receptor beta chains follows, all from one sample in a study of CD8 T cells in Susac syndrome. Using its own MiXCR run on the immunoSEQ multiplex PCR reads, TCRdb lists one record per CDR3 protein. Counted here are some 300,000 distinct CDR3 sequences, about 85% occurring once; the ten biggest clones make up about 0.11%. Sequencing was performed on CD8+ T cells from PBMCs. All receptors derive from a human donor with multiple sclerosis. The CDR3 runs from the conserved cysteine through the conserved F or W. A D gene is named only where the DNA matches it firmly. The size entry is marked missing in some rows and otherwise reads once, few, many or a size class.

j_gene	abundance	v_gene	d_gene	CDR3aa	CDR3nt
TRBJ1-1	.	TRBV28	.	CASSYQGVEAFF	TGTGCCAGCAGTTATCAGGGTGTAGAAGCTTTCTTT
TRBJ2-7	.	TRBV9	TRBD1	CASSGRDRGSYEQYF	TGTGCCAGCAGCGGCCGGGACAGGGGATCCTACGAGCAGTACTTC
TRBJ2-5	.	TRBV28	TRBD2	CASSPGTSGRADQETQYF	TGTGCCAGCAGCCCGGGGACTAGCGGGAGAGCGGACCAAGAGACCCAGTACTTC
TRBJ2-2	.	TRBV28	.	CASSLPGNSGELFF	TGTGCCAGCAGTTTGCCCGGCAATTCCGGGGAGCTGTTTTTT
TRBJ2-3	.	TRBV9	TRBD2	CASSIRLAGDTDTQYF	TGTGCCAGCAGCATTCGACTAGCGGGAGACACAGATACGCAGTATTTT
TRBJ2-7	.	TRBV10-3	TRBD2	CAISVGLAEDYEQYF	TGTGCCATCAGTGTGGGGCTAGCGGAAGACTACGAGCAGTACTTC
TRBJ2-1	.	TRBV6-6	.	CASSYRGEVPYNEQFF	TGTGCCAGCAGTTACAGGGGTGAGGTCCCCTACAATGAGCAGTTCTTC
TRBJ2-5	once	TRBV7-9	.	CASSQSDRRETQYF	TGTGCCAGCAGCCAATCGGACAGACGGGAGACCCAGTACTTC
TRBJ2-1	.	TRBV27	TRBD2	CASSLFGRAVYNEQFF	TGTGCCAGCAGTTTATTCGGGAGGGCCGTCTACAATGAGCAGTTCTTC
TRBJ1-5	.	TRBV24-1	TRBD1	CATSDKDRGWNQPQHF	TGTGCCACCAGTGATAAAGACAGGGGTTGGAATCAGCCCCAGCATTTT
TRBJ2-7	.	TRBV9	.	CASSVREGPAYEQYF	TGTGCCAGCAGCGTACGAGAGGGGCCAGCCTACGAGCAGTACTTC